Here is one T cell receptor beta chain with its context. Its antigen remains unidentified. These data originate in a study of long-term antiretroviral therapy in people with HIV. Study-level results: Information on adherence to ART, viral resistance or therapy changes was unavailable.

The CDR3 spans 14 residues. The germline gives CDR1 KGHSH, CDR2 LQKENI. V dropped 3 bases and J dropped 5 bases, with 13 bases sitting between them. Version v3.0 of the immunoSEQ assay ran at survey level. The method was immunoSEQ multiplex PCR; TCRdb's version includes in-frame clones alone and lacks a portion of them. This repertoire shows approximately 28,000 clones, 85% found once; its top ten account for about 10%. This chain joins TRBV18 and TRBJ2-5; a possible D gene is TRBD1 (6 bases). This clonotype originated in a man between 40 and 49 years old with HIV. Sequencing used unsorted PBMCs, obtained 4.8 to 5 years after starting antiretroviral therapy. The CDR3 reads CASSPLLRGETQYF. The CDR3 nucleotides read TGTGCCAGCTCACCGCTCCTGAGGGGGGAGACCCAGTACTTC.